The TCR beta chain under discussion was sequenced for a study of T cell responses to AZD1222 COVID-19 vaccine. Study-level background: Timing groups of about 4 and about 12 weeks for second doses were pooled. Study results and limitations: The span of vaccine-associated CD4 TCRs extended across spike, with dominance at 160-218 and 743-854. The study reported that nearly half of spike-specific TCRs target unmutated variant regions.

Profiling relied on immunoSEQ multiplex PCR, and the TCRdb table lists in-frame clones only, not all of them. This sample has roughly 200,000 clones, with approximately 86% found just once. Comments on this clone: Antigen: not known. Other DNA sequences from this sample encode an identical CDR3 as well.

The V and J ends lost 3 bases and 4 bases respectively, with 3 bases between them. CDR1 SNHLY and CDR2 FYNNEI come from the germline V gene. The CDR3 has 11 amino acids. The chain employs TRBV2 and TRBJ1-2; unclear D gene. This TCR was sampled from an adult in good health. Sequenced here: peripheral blood, sampled on day 0 of AZD1222 vaccination. The CDR3 nucleotides are TGTGCCAGCAGTGAGGGCTATGGCTACACCTTC. Translating it yields CASSEGYGYTF.